The 31 T cell receptor beta chains in this list originate from one sample, sequenced in a study of radiotherapy plus CTLA-4 blockade in lung cancer. TCRdb's copy holds only in-frame clones and misses some; the assay was immunoSEQ multiplex PCR. Here the sample spans roughly 70,000 clones, 87% being singletons. The sequencing used peripheral blood, collected from a patient treated with radiotherapy plus ipilimumab. These receptors originate from a human donor with non-small cell lung cancer that progressed on radiotherapy plus ipilimumab.

V and J are TRBV27 and TRBJ1-1, with D possibly TRBD1 on 5 matching bases. CDR3 length: 13 amino acids. The V gene lost 1 base and the J gene lost 6 bases, with 9 bases spanning the gap. The germline V gene has CDR1 MNHEY and CDR2 SMNVEV (reference sequence). For the CDR3, the DNA is TGTGCCAGCAGTTTATTTCCGGGACCTGAAGCTTTCTTT. It yields the protein CASSLFPGPEAFF.

V gene TRBV4-1 combines with J gene TRBJ2-5; 7 bases fit TRBD1. The V and J ends lost 3 bases and 4 bases, in that order; junction bases with no gene match: 2. The CDR3 is 13 residues long. CDR1 MGHRA and CDR2 YSYEKL come from the germline V gene. This CDR3 is CASSQYRGETQYF. The CDR3 DNA reads as TGCGCCAGCAGCCAGTACAGGGGAGAGACCCAGTACTTC.

This clone showed up just once. The CDR3 sequence: CASRTGGEKLFF. The CDR3 nucleotides read TGTGCCAGCAGGACGGGAGGTGAAAAACTGTTTTTT. V usage is TRBV6-1 and J usage is TRBJ1-4; D is ambiguous. Germline V gene lookup returns CDR1 MNHNS and CDR2 SASEGT. The CDR3 length is 12 residues. V was cut by 6 bases and J by 7 bases, with 9 bases left in between.

The CDR3 reads CASSLGTAYSTDTQYF. CDR3 nucleotides: TGCGCCAGCAGCTTAGGGACAGCCTATAGCACAGATACGCAGTATTTT. J is TRBJ2-3 and V is TRBV5-1; 7 nucleotides line up with TRBD1. The CDR3 is made up of 16 amino acids. V shed 2 bases and J 0 bases; nucleotides not matched to a gene: 6. Germline CDR1 SGHRS, CDR2 YFSETQ.

The chain uses TRBV14 and TRBJ2-1; no clear D gene. CDR1 is SGHDN, CDR2 FVKESK, per germline. The CDR3 consists of 14 residues. V shed 2 bases and J shed 6 bases, with 11 bases lying between them. Here the CDR3 reads CASSQRARVNEQFF. In nucleotides, the CDR3 is TGTGCCAGCAGCCAACGGGCTAGAGTCAATGAGCAGTTCTTC.

The J gene is TRBJ2-5, the V gene TRBV5-1; tentative D call: TRBD1 (6 bases). The germline V gene encodes CDR1 SGHRS and CDR2 YFSETQ. The CDR3 covers 15 residues. Trimming took off 4 bases at V and 1 base at J, with 14 bases between the two ends. CDR3: CASSLAGGSQETQYF. CDR3 in DNA: TGCGCCAGCAGCCTGGCTGGGGGCAGCCAAGAGACCCAGTACTTC.

The chain couples TRBV19 to TRBJ1-5, with D possibly matching TRBD1 (6 bases). With 3 bases removed from V and 2 bases from J, the gap between germline ends came to 11 bases. The CDR3 covers 15 residues. Germline V gene data show CDR1 as LNHDA and CDR2 as SQIVND (reference sequence). The CDR3 protein is CASSMDRRRNQPQHF. CDR3 bases: TGTGCCAGTAGTATGGACAGAAGGCGCAATCAGCCCCAGCATTTT.

The rearrangement links TRBV11-3 to TRBJ1-1; no clear D gene. The CDR3 spans 13 residues. Looked up from germline, CDR1 is SGHNT and CDR2 is YENEEA. V dropped 1 base and J dropped 1 base, with 4 bases sitting between them. The CDR3, as DNA: TGTGCCAGCAGCTTAGGGGGGAACACTGAAGCTTTCTTT. Translating it yields CASSLGGNTEAFF.

V and J are TRBV5-1 and TRBJ1-1; D possibly corresponds to TRBD1 (6 bases). In germline, CDR1 is SGHRS, CDR2 YFSETQ. Trimming removed 0 bases from V and 5 bases from J, with 17 bases in between. The CDR3 has 16 residues. The CDR3, as DNA: TGCGCCAGCAGCTTGGGTGGGGGGCCGCCCCCGACTGAAGCTTTCTTT. This codes for CASSLGGGPPPTEAFF.

The V call is TRBV28, the J call TRBJ1-2; D is undetermined. The CDR3 contains 13 residues. Germline V gene sequence: CDR1 MDHEN, CDR2 SYDVKM. Deletions cut 2 bases from V and 0 bases from J, with 4 bases between. CDR3 sequence (DNA): TGTGCCAGCAGTTTAATGACTAACTATGGCTACACCTTC. Translated: CASSLMTNYGYTF.

This clone was picked up a small number of times. V usage is TRBV6-1 and J usage is TRBJ1-2, with a weak D call TRBD1 (6 bases). Germline values: CDR1 MNHNS, CDR2 SASEGT. The CDR3 spans 15 residues. V was trimmed by 2 bases and J by 4 bases, leaving 14 bases between them. CDR3 nucleotide sequence: TGTGCCAGCAGTGAACGCCCAGGACAGCTCTATGGCTACACCTTC. Its translation is CASSERPGQLYGYTF.

CDR3 amino acids: CASSLAVFSGLSGGGQPQHF. DNA of the CDR3: TGTGCCAGCAGCTTGGCGGTGTTTTCAGGATTGTCGGGGGGCGGTCAGCCCCAGCATTTT. V and J are TRBV5-8 and TRBJ1-5, with a possible D match to TRBD1 (6 bases). The CDR3 sequence is 20 residues long. CDR1 is SGHTS and CDR2 is YDEGEE in the germline V gene. V lost 0 bases to trimming and J lost 6 bases, with 28 bases between them.

Here the CDR3 reads CAWRPLAGDHTQYF. The DNA of the CDR3 is TGTGCCTGGAGGCCACTAGCGGGAGATCATACGCAGTATTTT. The V and J genes are TRBV30 and TRBJ2-3, with TRBD2 matching over 11 bases. Germline CDR1 and CDR2: GTSNPN and SVGIG (reference sequence). This CDR3 comprises 14 residues. Trimming took 3 bases from V and 7 from J; bases not matched to a gene: 6.

Concerning this clone itself: A junction boundary mismatches the germline segment, possibly from a read error. This chain uses TRBV7-7 with TRBJ2-2; 8 bases agree with TRBD2. Germline assignment: CDR1 SSHAT and CDR2 FNYEAQ (reference sequence). The CDR3 has 16 amino acids. The CDR3 DNA reads TGTGCTAGCAGCTTAGCCGGCGGGGGGTCTACCGGGGAGCTGTTTTTT. Translating gives CASSLAGGGSTGELFF.

This chain connects TRBV6-6 to TRBJ2-3, with D tentatively TRBD1 or TRBD2 (5 bases each). Trimming removed 8 bases at V and 6 bases at J, with 21 bases between. The germline V gene has CDR1 MNHNY and CDR2 SVGAGI (reference sequence). The length of the CDR3 is 15 residues. Here the CDR3 reads CASSPRGADEDTQYF. CDR3 in DNA: TGTGCCAGCTCACCCCGGGGCGCAGACGAGGATACGCAGTATTTT.

This chain connects TRBV7-6 to TRBJ1-4, with TRBD1 identical over 8 bases. Germline V gene lookup returns CDR1 SGHVS and CDR2 FNYEAQ. V shed 5 bases and J 2 bases; nucleotides not matched to a gene: 10. CDR3 length: 17 amino acids. The CDR3 nucleotides are TGTGCCAGCAGCCCATGGACAGGGACTATCACTAATGAAAAACTGTTTTTT. Translated: CASSPWTGTITNEKLFF. Based on the CDR3 plus reference TRBV7-6 and TRBJ1-4, the full variable domain is GAGVSQSPRYKVTKRGQDVALRCDPISGHVSLYWYRQALGQGPEFLTYFNYEAQQDKSGLPNDRFSAERPEGSISTLTIQRTEQRDSAMYRCASSPWTGTITNEKLFFGSGTQLSVL.

The CDR3 reads CASTPFRLNQPQHF. The CDR3 DNA is TGTGCCAGCACCCCCTTCAGGTTGAATCAGCCCCAGCATTTT. V and J are TRBV28 and TRBJ1-5; D gene ambiguous. The CDR3 runs 14 residues. The germline V gene encodes CDR1 MDHEN and CDR2 SYDVKM. V was clipped by 7 bases and J by 4 bases, with 14 bases between them.

The chain couples TRBV7-9 to TRBJ2-2; either TRBD1 or TRBD2 may fit D (5 bases each). The CDR3 is 16 residues long. The V end was cut by 5 bases, the J end by 4 bases, with 17 bases between. The germline CDR1 and CDR2 sequences are SEHNR and FQNEAQ (reference sequence). Written as DNA, the CDR3 is TGTGCCAGCAGCCCATGTTGGGGGTCGGGCACCGGGGAGCTGTTTTTT. The encoded protein is CASSPCWGSGTGELFF.

This chain links TRBV30 with TRBJ1-5, with TRBD1 matching over 8 bases. Germline CDR1 GTSNPN, CDR2 SVGIG (reference sequence). Trimming took 2 bases from V and 0 from J; bases not matched to a gene: 6. This CDR3 has 16 amino acids. The DNA of the CDR3 is TGTGCCTGGAGTAGGGCCGGGACAGGTAGCAATCAGCCCCAGCATTTT. This codes for CAWSRAGTGSNQPQHF.

The chain combines TRBV11-3 with TRBJ2-3, with D possibly TRBD2 on 5 matching bases. V lost 0 bases, J lost 8 bases, and 9 bases lay in between. This CDR3 spans 13 amino acids. The germline V gene has CDR1 SGHNT and CDR2 YENEEA. This CDR3 reads CASSLDRGSTQYF. In nucleotides, the CDR3 is TGTGCCAGCAGCTTAGATCGTGGGAGTACGCAGTATTTT.

This chain joins TRBV30 and TRBJ2-1; 8 nucleotides line up with TRBD2. The CDR3 length is 15 residues. V was clipped by 1 base and J by 2 bases; unmatched bases: 4. CDR1 and CDR2 (germline): GTSNPN, SVGIG (reference sequence). CDR3 nucleotides: TGTGCCTGGAGTGGGTCGGGGGGGACCTACAATGAGCAGTTCTTC. Amino acids: CAWSGSGGTYNEQFF.

The chain carries TRBV11-2 and TRBJ2-1; 7 bases agree with TRBD2. This CDR3 region has 15 residues. Germline assignment: CDR1 SGHAT and CDR2 FQNNGV. The trim removed 5 bases at V and 14 bases at J, leaving 18 bases unmatched. This chain's CDR3 is CASSPDGGRWGSEFF. The CDR3 nucleotides are TGTGCCAGCAGCCCCGACGGCGGGAGATGGGGGAGTGAGTTCTTC.

The gene calls are TRBV28 and TRBJ2-7; 11 bases line up with TRBD2. Germline trimming cut 5 bases from V and 3 bases from J; bases unmatched to any gene: 6. Looked up from germline, CDR1 is MDHEN and CDR2 is SYDVKM. The CDR3 covers 15 residues. CDR3 sequence: CASSRTGTSGYEQYV. Written as DNA, the CDR3 is TGTGCCAGCAGTCGTACCGGGACTAGCGGCTACGAGCAGTACGTC.

V gene TRBV7-2 combines with J gene TRBJ2-7, with 9 bases fitting TRBD1. Germline CDR1 SGHTA, CDR2 FQGNSA. The length of the CDR3 is 18 residues. The V segment lost 8 bases and the J segment 5 bases; nucleotides outside the gene matches: 22. The CDR3 spells CASRLRDRVRESRHEQYF. As DNA, the CDR3 is TGTGCCAGCCGTCTCCGGGACAGGGTACGGGAGAGCAGGCACGAGCAGTACTTC.

The chain uses TRBV14 and TRBJ1-1, with no clear D. The CDR3 is 16 amino acids. The V gene lost 1 base and the J gene lost 5 bases, with 17 bases spanning the gap. CDR1 is SGHDN and CDR2 is FVKESK in the germline V gene. This CDR3 is CASSQVGDPRVTEAFF. The CDR3, as DNA: TGTGCCAGCAGCCAAGTTGGCGACCCTAGGGTTACTGAAGCTTTCTTT.

The sample holds one count of this clone. The rearrangement links TRBV7-3 to TRBJ2-6, with TRBD2 matching 7 bases. V gave up 5 bases and J gave up 2 bases; unmatched junction bases: 15. The CDR3 consists of 19 residues. Germline values: CDR1 SGHTA, CDR2 FQGTGA. The CDR3 protein is CASSPAGTILPPGANVLTF. The DNA for the CDR3 is TGTGCCAGCAGCCCCGCCGGGACTATCCTACCTCCTGGGGCCAACGTCCTGACTTTC.

V and J are TRBV28 and TRBJ1-2; D is possibly TRBD1 (6 bases). This CDR3 comprises 13 residues. Germline CDR1 and CDR2: MDHEN and SYDVKM. The V end lost 6 bases, the J end lost 2 bases, and 10 bases lay between the germline ends. CDR3 protein: CASRQTGNYGYTF. DNA of the CDR3: TGTGCCAGCAGACAAACAGGGAACTATGGCTACACCTTC.

The rearrangement links TRBV18 to TRBJ2-1, with 7 bases fitting TRBD1. The CDR3 consists of 16 residues. The V and J ends lost 0 bases and 8 bases, in that order; junction bases with no gene match: 10. Germline lookup yields CDR1 KGHSH and CDR2 LQKENI. The CDR3 loop is CASSPPTAGGSDEQFF. DNA of the CDR3: TGTGCCAGCTCACCACCTACGGCAGGGGGTAGCGATGAGCAGTTCTTC.

The chain is built from TRBV6-1 and TRBJ2-2, with D uncertain. The V and J ends lost 3 bases and 13 bases respectively, with 9 bases between them. The germline CDR1 and CDR2 sequences are MNHNS and SASEGT. CDR3 length: 11 amino acids. The CDR3 protein is CASSDDRPLFF. CDR3 nucleotide sequence: TGTGCCAGCAGTGACGATCGGCCGCTGTTTTTT.

The chain links TRBV11-2 to TRBJ1-1; tentative D call: TRBD1 (6 bases). Trimming cost V 5 bases and J 0 bases, with 22 bases left between them. Germline-derived CDR1 and CDR2 are SGHAT and FQNNGV. This CDR3 region has 18 residues. CDR3 sequence (DNA): TGTGCCAGCAGCCCCCTTCAGGGGATCCGCCCCATGAACACTGAAGCTTTCTTT. This translates into CASSPLQGIRPMNTEAFF.

The V gene is TRBV11-2, the J gene TRBJ2-3; 7 positions agree with TRBD2. The germline CDR1 and CDR2 sequences are SGHAT and FQNNGV. V was pared by 5 bases and J by 4 bases, with 12 bases of the junction left unmatched. The CDR3 length is 16 residues. The CDR3 region is CASSPTLPGGADTQYF. The CDR3, as DNA: TGTGCCAGCAGCCCCACGTTACCGGGAGGTGCAGATACGCAGTATTTT.